One sample yielded the 12 T cell receptor beta chains listed below, sequenced in a study of blood T cell repertoires in COVID-19. Using immunoSEQ multiplex PCR, the repertoire was profiled, and TCRdb retains in-frame clones only, with some absent. Altogether fewer than 35,000 clones are present, about 88% being singletons, with the ten largest covering approximately 30%. The sample consisted of peripheral blood. These receptors were taken from a man at least 80 years old with acute or convalescent COVID-19.

This chain links TRBV4-1 with TRBJ2-3, with D possibly matching TRBD2 (6 bases). The CDR3 has 12 amino acids. Germline CDR1 and CDR2: MGHRA and YSYEKL. The V end lost 4 bases, the J end lost 8 bases, and 10 bases lay between the germline ends. Here the CDR3 DNA reads TGCGCCAGCAGCCCGATGGGGGGTACGCAGTATTTT. Protein product: CASSPMGGTQYF.

This rearrangement joins TRBV7-8 to TRBJ2-7; D is unresolved. The CDR3 loop spans 16 amino acids. The ends were cut back, 3 bases at V and 0 bases at J, with 15 bases in the middle. CDR1 and CDR2 (germline): SGHVS, FQNEAQ. CDR3 sequence reads: CASSFPLTRSSYEQYF. As DNA, the CDR3 is TGTGCCAGCAGCTTTCCCCTGACTCGTAGCTCCTACGAGCAGTACTTC.

The V gene is TRBV6-5, the J gene TRBJ2-7, with a weak D call TRBD1 (6 bases). The CDR3 runs to 12 residues. Germline lookup yields CDR1 MNHEY and CDR2 SVGAGI. Trimming took off 6 bases at V and 6 bases at J, with 12 bases between the two ends. The CDR3 sequence is CASSLLGGEQYF. CDR3 DNA: TGTGCCAGCAGCCTCTTAGGGGGCGAGCAGTACTTC.

J is TRBJ1-5 and V is TRBV19, with D hard to call. Germline V CDR1 and CDR2: LNHDA, SQIVND (reference sequence). The CDR3 covers 13 residues. Trimming pared 9 bases from V and 2 bases from J, leaving 11 bases between. As DNA, the CDR3 is TGTGCCAGCCAGTGGGAGGGCAATCAGCCCCAGCATTTT. This encodes CASQWEGNQPQHF.

The chain employs TRBV11-2 and TRBJ2-2; the D gene is possibly TRBD2 (6 bases). Germline V CDR1 and CDR2: SGHAT, FQNNGV. CDR3 size: 13 residues. Deletions cut 1 base from V and 8 bases from J, with 8 bases between. The CDR3 DNA sequence: TGTGCCAGCAGCTTAGGGGACTTGGGGGAGCTGTTTTTT. Its protein product is CASSLGDLGELFF.

The chain links TRBV12-3 or TRBV12-4 to TRBJ1-1; maybe TRBD1 (5 bases). CDR3 length: 13 residues. V gave up 5 bases and J gave up 2 bases, with 9 bases separating them. CDR3: CASSQQVNTEAFF. Written as DNA, the CDR3 is TGTGCCAGCAGTCAACAGGTAAACACTGAAGCTTTCTTT.

The chain joins TRBV21-1 to TRBJ2-2; the table's D call of TRBD2 was not tested on the DNA. TRBV21-1 is given as a pseudogene. CDR3 length: 17 amino acids. This chain's CDR3 is CASSPKKAGGNTGELFF. In DNA form, the CDR3 reads TGTGCCAGCAGCCCCAAAAAGGCGGGGGGGAACACCGGGGAGCTGTTTTTT.

The V and J genes are TRBV14 and TRBJ2-3; D remains ambiguous. This CDR3 spans 16 amino acids. Germline CDR1 SGHDN, CDR2 FVKESK. V was shortened by 0 bases and J by 0 bases, with 10 bases between the two germline ends. CDR3 coding DNA: TGTGCCAGCAGCCAAGAACTGCACAGAAGCACAGATACGCAGTATTTT. Its protein is CASSQELHRSTDTQYF.

This chain joins TRBV25-1 and TRBJ2-1; 9 nucleotides align to TRBD2. Looked up from germline, CDR1 is MGHDK and CDR2 is SYGVNS. The CDR3 runs 18 residues. After removal of 4 bases from V and 3 bases from J, the junction contained 13 bases not matched to a gene. CDR3 in DNA: TGTGCCAGCAGTGTAGTTAGCGGGAGCCCAACCGACTACAATGAGCAGTTCTTC. Its protein is CASSVVSGSPTDYNEQFF.

The rearrangement joins TRBV6-1 to TRBJ2-2, with 12 nucleotides matching TRBD1. J was trimmed by 6 bases and V by 4 bases; bases with no gene match: 6. The CDR3 loop spans 16 amino acids. CDR1 and CDR2 from the germline V gene are MNHNS and SASEGT. CDR3 sequence reads: CASSVGDRGLAGELFF. For the CDR3, the DNA is TGTGCCAGCAGTGTAGGGGACAGGGGGCTTGCCGGGGAGCTGTTTTTT.

The rearrangement uses TRBV2 and TRBJ1-3, with a possible D match to TRBD1 (5 bases). Germline V gene data show CDR1 as SNHLY and CDR2 as FYNNEI. V lost 1 base and J lost 3, with 13 bases in between. This CDR3 region has 16 residues. The CDR3 DNA reads TGTGCCAGCAGTGAAGGGCAGGACACTCGTGGAAACACCATATATTTT. It is translated as CASSEGQDTRGNTIYF.

The V call is TRBV5-1, the J call TRBJ2-1; a weak D match, TRBD2 (6 bases). In germline, CDR1 is SGHRS, CDR2 YFSETQ. The ends were cut back, 4 bases at V and 7 bases at J, with 27 bases in the middle. The CDR3 has 18 residues. The CDR3 region is CASSRTSGMGGLGNEQFF. The DNA for the CDR3 is TGCGCCAGCAGCCGGACTTCAGGGATGGGAGGCCTCGGGAATGAGCAGTTCTTC. Full variable domain (remainder filled in from reference TRBV5-1 and TRBJ2-1): KAGVTQTPRYLIKTRGQQVTLSCSPISGHRSVSWYQQTPGQGLQFLFEYFSETQRNKGNFPGRFSGRQFSNSRSEMNVSTLELGDSALYLCASSRTSGMGGLGNEQFFGPGTRLTVL.